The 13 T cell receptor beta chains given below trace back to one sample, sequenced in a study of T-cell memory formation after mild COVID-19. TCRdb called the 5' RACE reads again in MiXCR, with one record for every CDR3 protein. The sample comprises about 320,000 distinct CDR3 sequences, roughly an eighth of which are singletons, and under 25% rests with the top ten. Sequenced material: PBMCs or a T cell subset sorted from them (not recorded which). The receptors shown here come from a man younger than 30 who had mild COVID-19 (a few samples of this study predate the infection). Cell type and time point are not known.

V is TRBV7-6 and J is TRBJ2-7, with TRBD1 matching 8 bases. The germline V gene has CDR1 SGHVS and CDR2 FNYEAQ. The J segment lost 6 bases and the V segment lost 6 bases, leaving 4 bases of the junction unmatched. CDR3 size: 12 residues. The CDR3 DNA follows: TGTGCCAGCAGTCGCGACAGGGGCGAGCAGTACGTC. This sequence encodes CASSRDRGEQYV.

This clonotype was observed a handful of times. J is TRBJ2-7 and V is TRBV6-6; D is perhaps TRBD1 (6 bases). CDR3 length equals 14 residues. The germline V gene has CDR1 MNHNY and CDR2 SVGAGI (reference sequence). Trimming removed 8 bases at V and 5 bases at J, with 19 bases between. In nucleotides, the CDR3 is TGTGCCAGCCTAGAAAACAGGGAATTCCACGAGCAGTACTTC. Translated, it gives CASLENREFHEQYF.

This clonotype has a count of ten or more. DNA of the CDR3: TGTGCCAGCAGCTTAGTGGGGGGACGCACAGATACGCAGTATTTT. This translates into CASSLVGGRTDTQYF. The chain links TRBV7-2 to TRBJ2-3; tentatively, D is TRBD2 (6 bases). The CDR3 is 15 amino acids. V lost 1 base, J lost 1 base, and 9 bases lay in between. CDR1 is SGHTA and CDR2 is FQGNSA in the germline V gene.

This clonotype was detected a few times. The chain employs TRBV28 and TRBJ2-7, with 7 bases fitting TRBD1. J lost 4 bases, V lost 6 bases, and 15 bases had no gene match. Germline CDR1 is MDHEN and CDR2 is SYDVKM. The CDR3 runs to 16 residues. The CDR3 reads CASSSRTGTAPYEQYV. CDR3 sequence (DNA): TGTGCCAGCAGCTCCAGGACAGGAACTGCGCCTTACGAGCAGTACGTC.

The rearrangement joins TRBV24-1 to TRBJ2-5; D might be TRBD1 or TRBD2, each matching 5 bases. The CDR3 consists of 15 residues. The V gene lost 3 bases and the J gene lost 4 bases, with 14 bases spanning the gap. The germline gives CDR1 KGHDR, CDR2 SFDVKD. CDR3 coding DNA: TGTGCCACCAGTGATGCAGGGAGTAGTGGAGAGACCCAGTACTTC. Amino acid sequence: CATSDAGSSGETQYF.

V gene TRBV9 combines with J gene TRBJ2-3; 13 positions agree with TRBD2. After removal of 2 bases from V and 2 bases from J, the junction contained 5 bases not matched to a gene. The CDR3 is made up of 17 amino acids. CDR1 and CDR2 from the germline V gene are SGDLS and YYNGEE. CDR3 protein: CASSVGTSGALTDTQYF. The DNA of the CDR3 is TGTGCCAGCAGCGTGGGGACTAGCGGGGCCCTCACAGATACGCAGTATTTT.

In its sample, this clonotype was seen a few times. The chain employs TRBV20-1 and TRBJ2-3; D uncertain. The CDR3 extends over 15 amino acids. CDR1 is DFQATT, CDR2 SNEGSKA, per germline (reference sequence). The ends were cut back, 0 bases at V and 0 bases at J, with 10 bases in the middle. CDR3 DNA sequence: TGCAGTGCTAGAGATAGAAGGGATAGCACAGATACGCAGTATTTT. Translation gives CSARDRRDSTDTQYF.

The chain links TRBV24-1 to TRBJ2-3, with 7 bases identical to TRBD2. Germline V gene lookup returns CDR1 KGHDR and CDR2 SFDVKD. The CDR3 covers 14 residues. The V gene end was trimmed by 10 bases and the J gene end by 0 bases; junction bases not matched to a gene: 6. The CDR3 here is CATRGGLSTDTQYF. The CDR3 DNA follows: TGTGCCACACGCGGGGGACTCAGCACAGATACGCAGTATTTT.

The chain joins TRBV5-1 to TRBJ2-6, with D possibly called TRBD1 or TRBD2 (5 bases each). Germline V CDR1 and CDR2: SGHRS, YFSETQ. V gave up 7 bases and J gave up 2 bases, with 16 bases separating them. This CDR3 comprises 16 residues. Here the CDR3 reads CASPLRQRPGANVLTF. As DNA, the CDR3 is TGCGCCAGCCCCCTTAGACAGCGGCCTGGGGCCAACGTCCTGACTTTC.

This CDR3 is CSAPGRASYEQYV. CDR3 sequence (DNA): TGCAGTGCCCCCGGCAGGGCCTCCTACGAGCAGTACGTC. The chain joins TRBV20-1 to TRBJ2-7, with D tentatively TRBD1 (5 bases). With 6 bases removed from V and 0 bases from J, the gap between germline ends came to 12 bases. From germline, CDR1 is DFQATT and CDR2 SNEGSKA (reference sequence). CDR3 length: 13 amino acids.

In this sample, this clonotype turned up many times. CDR3 sequence: CAWSGLGAQYF. CDR3 nucleotides: TGTGCCTGGAGTGGACTCGGGGCCCAGTACTTC. V usage is TRBV30 and J usage is TRBJ2-5; possible D gene TRBD2, 5 bases. V shed 1 base and J shed 9 bases, with 9 bases lying between them. CDR3 length: 11 residues. Germline CDR1 reads GTSNPN; CDR2 reads SVGIG (reference sequence). Based on the CDR3 plus reference TRBV30 and TRBJ2-5, the full variable domain is SQTIHQWPATLVQPVGSPLSLECTVEGTSNPNLYWYRQAAGRGLQLLFYSVGIGQISSEVPQNLSASRPQDRQFILSSKKLLLSDSGFYLCAWSGLGAQYFGPGTRLLVL.

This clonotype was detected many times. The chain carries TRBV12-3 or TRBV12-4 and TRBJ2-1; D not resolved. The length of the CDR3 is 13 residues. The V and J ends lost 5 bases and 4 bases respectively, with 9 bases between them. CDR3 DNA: TGTGCCAGCAGTCCTGAGAGTTACAATGAGCAGTTCTTC. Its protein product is CASSPESYNEQFF.

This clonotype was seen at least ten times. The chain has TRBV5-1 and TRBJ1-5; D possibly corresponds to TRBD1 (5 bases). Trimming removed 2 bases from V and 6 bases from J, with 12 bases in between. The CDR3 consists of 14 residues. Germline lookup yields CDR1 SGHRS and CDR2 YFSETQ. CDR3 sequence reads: CASSFAGNGQPQHF. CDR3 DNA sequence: TGCGCCAGCAGCTTCGCAGGGAACGGTCAGCCCCAGCATTTT.